This T cell receptor beta chain originates from a study of T cells after yellow fever vaccination. From germline, CDR1 is MDHEN and CDR2 SYDVKM. The CDR3 has 15 residues. V was clipped by 3 bases and J by 2 bases, with 11 bases between them. One entry per CDR3 protein results from TCRdb running MiXCR on the 5' RACE reads. The sample consists of roughly 340,000 distinct CDR3 sequences, around 3.9% of them appearing once. Sequences were derived from PBMCs, sampled 5 days after the yellow fever booster vaccination. The chain links TRBV28 to TRBJ1-3; D not certain. The sequence derives from a man aged 18-30 years who received the YFV17D yellow fever vaccine. The CDR3 loop is CASSLGGLAGNTIYF. In DNA form, the CDR3 reads TGTGCCAGCAGTTTGGGAGGGTTGGCTGGAAACACCATATATTTT.